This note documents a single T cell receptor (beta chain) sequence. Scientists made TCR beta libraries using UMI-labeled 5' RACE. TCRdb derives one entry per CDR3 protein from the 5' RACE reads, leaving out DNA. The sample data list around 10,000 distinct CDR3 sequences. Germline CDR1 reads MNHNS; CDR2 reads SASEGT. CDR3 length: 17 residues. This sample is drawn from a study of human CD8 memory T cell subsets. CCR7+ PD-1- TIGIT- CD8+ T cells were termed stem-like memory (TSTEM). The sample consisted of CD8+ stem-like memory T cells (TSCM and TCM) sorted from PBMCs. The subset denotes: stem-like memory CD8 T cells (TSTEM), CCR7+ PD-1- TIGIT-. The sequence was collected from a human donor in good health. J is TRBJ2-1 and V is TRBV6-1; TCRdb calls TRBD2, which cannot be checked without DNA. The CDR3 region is CASSEFPSGSSYNEQFF.